The clone carrying this T cell receptor beta chain has at least ten counts. The antigen remains unidentified. Construction of TCR beta libraries relied on iRepertoire HTBI primers and on Arm-PCR targeting CDR3 regions. TCRdb re-called the multiplex PCR reads with MiXCR, one entry per CDR3 protein. The sample has 350,000 to 500,000 distinct CDR3 sequences; about a sixth are singletons. The sample is drawn from a study of regulatory T cells in long-lasting Graves disease. The study's findings and limits: There was favoring of TRBV28, TRBJ1-2 and TRBJ2-5 in persistent disease. The researchers studied only peripheral blood, not thyroid tissue.

Stated time point: newly diagnosed GD, antithyroid drugs for less than 3 months. From PBMCs, RNA was extracted and then used to make the TCR library. Germline-derived CDR1 and CDR2 are MDHEN and SYDVKM. The CDR3 loop spans 14 amino acids. The V segment lost 7 bases and the J segment 5 bases; nucleotides outside the gene matches: 6. These data were also filed under a second study, of T cells in Graves' hyperthyroidism and ophthalmopathy. From that second work: Researchers defined stable Graves' hyperthyroidism as no ophthalmopathy progression within 18 months. Using the HTBI primer set, a first-round RT-PCR was run on the TCR CDR3.

This sample comprised peripheral blood mononuclear cells (PBMCs), obtained at new diagnosis, from a patient treated with antithyroid drugs. The chain joins TRBV28 to TRBJ1-5; 9 positions match TRBD1. The sequence derives from a woman in her twenties or thirties with Graves disease. CDR3 coding DNA: TGTGCCAGCAACCGCGGACAGGGGCATCAGCCCCAGCATTTT. Protein: CASNRGQGHQPQHF.